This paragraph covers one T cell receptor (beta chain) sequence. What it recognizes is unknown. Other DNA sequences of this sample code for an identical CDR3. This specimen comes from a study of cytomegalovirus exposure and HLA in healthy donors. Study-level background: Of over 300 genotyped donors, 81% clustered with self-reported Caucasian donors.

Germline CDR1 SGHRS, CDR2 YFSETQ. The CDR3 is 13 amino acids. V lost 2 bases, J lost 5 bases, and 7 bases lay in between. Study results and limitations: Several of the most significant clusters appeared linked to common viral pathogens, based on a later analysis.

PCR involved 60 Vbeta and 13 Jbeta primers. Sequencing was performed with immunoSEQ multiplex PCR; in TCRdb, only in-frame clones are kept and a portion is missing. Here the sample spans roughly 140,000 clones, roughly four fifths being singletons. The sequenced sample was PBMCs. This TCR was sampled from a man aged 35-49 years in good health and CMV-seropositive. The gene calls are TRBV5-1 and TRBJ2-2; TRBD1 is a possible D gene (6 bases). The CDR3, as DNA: TGCGCCAGCAGCTTACAGGGTACCGGGGAGCTGTTTTTT. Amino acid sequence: CASSLQGTGELFF.